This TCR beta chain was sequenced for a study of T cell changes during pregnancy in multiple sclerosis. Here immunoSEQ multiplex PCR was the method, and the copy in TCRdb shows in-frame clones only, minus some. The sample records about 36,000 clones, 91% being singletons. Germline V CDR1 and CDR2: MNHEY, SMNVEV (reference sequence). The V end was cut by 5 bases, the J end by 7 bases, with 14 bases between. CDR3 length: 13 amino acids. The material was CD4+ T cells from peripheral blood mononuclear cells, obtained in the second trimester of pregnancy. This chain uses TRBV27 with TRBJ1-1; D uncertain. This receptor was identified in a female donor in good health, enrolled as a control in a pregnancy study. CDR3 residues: CASSSEVRSEAFF. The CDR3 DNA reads TGTGCCAGCAGTAGTGAAGTTCGGAGTGAAGCTTTCTTT.